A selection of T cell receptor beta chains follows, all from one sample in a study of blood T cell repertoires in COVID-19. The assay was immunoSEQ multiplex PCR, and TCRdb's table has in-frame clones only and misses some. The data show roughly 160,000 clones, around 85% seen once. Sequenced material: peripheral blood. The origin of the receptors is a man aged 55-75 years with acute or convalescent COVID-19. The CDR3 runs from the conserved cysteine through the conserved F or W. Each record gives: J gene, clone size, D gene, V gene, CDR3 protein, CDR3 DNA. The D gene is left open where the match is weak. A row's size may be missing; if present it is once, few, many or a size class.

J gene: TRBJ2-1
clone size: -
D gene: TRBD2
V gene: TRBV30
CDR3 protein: CAWSGVAGAINEQFF
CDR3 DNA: TGTGCCTGGAGTGGAGTAGCGGGAGCGATCAATGAGCAGTTCTTC

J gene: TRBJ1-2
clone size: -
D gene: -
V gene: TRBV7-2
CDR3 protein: CASSLLLSGWGYTF
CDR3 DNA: TGTGCCAGCAGCTTACTATTGTCGGGGTGGGGCTACACCTTC

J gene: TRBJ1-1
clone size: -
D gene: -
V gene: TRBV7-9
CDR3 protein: CASSFLADPQGAEAFF
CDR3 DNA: TGTGCCAGCAGCTTTTTAGCAGACCCCCAAGGCGCTGAAGCTTTCTTT

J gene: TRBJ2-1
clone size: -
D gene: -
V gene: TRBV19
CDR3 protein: CASSMRANEQFF
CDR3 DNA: TGTGCCAGTAGTATGAGGGCCAATGAGCAGTTCTTC

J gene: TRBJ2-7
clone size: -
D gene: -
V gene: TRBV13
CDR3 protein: CASSLMGSSYEQYF
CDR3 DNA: TGTGCCAGCAGCTTAATGGGGAGTTCCTACGAGCAGTACTTC

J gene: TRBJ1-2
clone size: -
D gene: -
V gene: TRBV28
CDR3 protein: CASSFLGTEGGYTF
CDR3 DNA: TGTGCCAGCAGTTTTCTGGGGACGGAGGGTGGCTACACCTTC

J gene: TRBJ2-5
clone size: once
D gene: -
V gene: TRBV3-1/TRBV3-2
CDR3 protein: CASSQTTGGETQYF
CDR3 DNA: TGTGCCAGCAGCCAGACTACCGGGGGAGAGACCCAGTACTTC

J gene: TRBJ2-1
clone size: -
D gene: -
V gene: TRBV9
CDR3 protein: CASSPRGLYNEQFF
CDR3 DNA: TGTGCCAGCAGCCCCCGGGGACTCTACAATGAGCAGTTCTTC

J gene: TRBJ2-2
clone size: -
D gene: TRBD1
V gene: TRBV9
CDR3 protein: CASSVQGEHTGELFF
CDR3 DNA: TGTGCCAGCAGCGTACAGGGGGAGCACACCGGGGAGCTGTTTTTT

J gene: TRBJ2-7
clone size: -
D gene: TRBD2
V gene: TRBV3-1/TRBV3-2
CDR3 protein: CASSRLAGGIDEQYF
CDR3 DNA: TGTGCCAGCAGTCGACTAGCGGGAGGGATCGACGAGCAGTACTTC

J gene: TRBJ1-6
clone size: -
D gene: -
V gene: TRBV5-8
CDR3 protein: CASSLLKQNNSPLHF
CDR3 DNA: TGTGCCAGCAGCTTGTTGAAACAGAATAATTCACCCCTCCACTTT

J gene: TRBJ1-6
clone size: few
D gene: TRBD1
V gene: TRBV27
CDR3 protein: CASSFRTGVYNSPLHF
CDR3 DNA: TGTGCCAGCAGTTTTCGGACAGGAGTTTATAATTCACCCCTCCACTTT

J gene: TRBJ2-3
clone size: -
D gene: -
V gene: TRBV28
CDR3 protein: CASSLSRLGEDTQYF
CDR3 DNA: TGTGCCAGCAGTTTATCCCGCCTAGGTGAAGATACGCAGTATTTT

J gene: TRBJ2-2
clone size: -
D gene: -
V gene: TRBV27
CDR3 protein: CASSLAGIVAGELFF
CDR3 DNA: TGTGCCAGCAGTTTAGCGGGGATAGTGGCCGGGGAGCTGTTTTTT

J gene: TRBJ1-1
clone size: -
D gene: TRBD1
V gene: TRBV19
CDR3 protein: CASSIGRTGWNTEAFF
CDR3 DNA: TGTGCCAGTAGTATAGGCCGGACAGGGTGGAACACTGAAGCTTTCTTT

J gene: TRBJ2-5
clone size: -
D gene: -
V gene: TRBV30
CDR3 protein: CAGARGQGETQYF
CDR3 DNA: TGTGCCGGGGCGCGGGGGCAGGGAGAGACCCAGTACTTC

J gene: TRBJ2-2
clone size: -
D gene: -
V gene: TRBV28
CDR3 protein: CASSLSGEFTGELFF
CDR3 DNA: TGTGCCAGCAGTTTAAGTGGGGAGTTCACCGGGGAGCTGTTTTTT

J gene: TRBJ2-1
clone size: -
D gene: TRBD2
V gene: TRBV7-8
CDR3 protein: CASSLLPGLADYNEQFF
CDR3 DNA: TGTGCCAGCAGCCTACTCCCGGGACTAGCGGACTACAATGAGCAGTTCTTC

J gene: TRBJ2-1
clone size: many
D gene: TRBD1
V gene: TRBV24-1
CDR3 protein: CATSDPGTGAYNEQFF
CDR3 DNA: TGTGCCACCAGTGATCCCGGGACAGGGGCCTACAATGAGCAGTTCTTC

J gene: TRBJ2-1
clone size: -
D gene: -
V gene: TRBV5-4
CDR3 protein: CASSLVAGALGEQFF
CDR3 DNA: TGTGCCAGCAGCTTGGTCGCGGGGGCCTTGGGTGAGCAGTTCTTC

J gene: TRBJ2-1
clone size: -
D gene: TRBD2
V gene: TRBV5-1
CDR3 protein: CASSLGTRLYNEQFF
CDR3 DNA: TGCGCCAGCAGCTTGGGGACTAGACTCTACAATGAGCAGTTCTTC

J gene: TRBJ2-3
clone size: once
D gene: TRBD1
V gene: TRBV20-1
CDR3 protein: CSAMTGATQYF
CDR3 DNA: TGCAGTGCGATGACAGGGGCTACGCAGTATTTT

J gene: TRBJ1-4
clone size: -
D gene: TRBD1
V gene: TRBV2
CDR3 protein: CASSWTGRKEKLFF
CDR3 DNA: TGTGCCAGCAGTTGGACAGGGAGGAAGGAAAAACTGTTTTTT

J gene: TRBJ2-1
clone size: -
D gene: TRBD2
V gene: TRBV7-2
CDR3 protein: CASSLVGGRGNEQFF
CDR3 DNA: TGTGCCAGCAGCTTAGTAGGCGGGAGAGGGAATGAGCAGTTCTTC

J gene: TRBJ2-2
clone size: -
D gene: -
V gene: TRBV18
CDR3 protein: CASSALNTGELFF
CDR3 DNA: TGTGCCAGCTCAGCGCTGAACACCGGGGAGCTGTTTTTT

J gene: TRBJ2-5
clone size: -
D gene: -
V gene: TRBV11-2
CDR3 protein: CASSLGASYQETQYF
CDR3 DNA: TGTGCCAGCAGCTTAGGGGCAAGCTACCAAGAGACCCAGTACTTC

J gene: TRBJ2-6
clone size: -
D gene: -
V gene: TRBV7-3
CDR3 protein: CASSYGTSSGANVLTF
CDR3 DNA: TGTGCCAGCAGCTATGGGACTTCCTCTGGGGCCAACGTCCTGACTTTC

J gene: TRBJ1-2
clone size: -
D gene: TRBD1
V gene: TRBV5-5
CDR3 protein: CASRLWGGQGDSGGYTF
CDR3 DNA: TGTGCCAGCAGATTGTGGGGAGGACAGGGGGATTCGGGTGGCTACACCTTC

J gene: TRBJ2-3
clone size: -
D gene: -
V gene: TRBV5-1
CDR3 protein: CASSLDGSRGDTQYF
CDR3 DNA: TGCGCCAGCAGCTTAGATGGGAGCCGAGGAGATACGCAGTATTTT

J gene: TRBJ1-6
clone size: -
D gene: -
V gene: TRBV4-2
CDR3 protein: CASSSGGVTYNSPLHF
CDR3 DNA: TGTGCCAGCAGCTCCGGCGGGGTCACCTATAATTCACCCCTCCACTTT

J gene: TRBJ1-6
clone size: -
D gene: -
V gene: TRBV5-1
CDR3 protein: CASRSQNNSPLHF
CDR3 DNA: TGCGCCAGCAGATCCCAGAATAATTCACCCCTCCACTTT

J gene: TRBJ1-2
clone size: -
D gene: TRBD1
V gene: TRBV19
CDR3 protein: CASTLYGTGNPNYGYTF
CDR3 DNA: TGTGCCAGTACTCTTTACGGGACAGGGAACCCTAACTATGGCTACACCTTC

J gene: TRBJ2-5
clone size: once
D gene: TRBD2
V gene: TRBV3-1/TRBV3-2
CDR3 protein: CASSQGGPGQETQYF
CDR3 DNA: TGTGCCAGCAGCCAGGGAGGGCCGGGGCAAGAGACCCAGTACTTC

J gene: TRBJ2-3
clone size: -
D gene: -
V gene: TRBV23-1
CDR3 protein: CASSPTPAAGGTDTQYF
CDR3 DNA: TGCGCCAGCAGTCCCACCCCGGCGGCGGGTGGCACAGATACGCAGTATTTT

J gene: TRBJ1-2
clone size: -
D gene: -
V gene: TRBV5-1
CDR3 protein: CASSQAGGDYGYTF
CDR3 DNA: TGCGCCAGCAGCCAGGCGGGGGGAGACTATGGCTACACCTTC

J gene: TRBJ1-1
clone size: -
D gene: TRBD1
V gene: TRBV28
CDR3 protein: CAGGSGGRNTEAFF
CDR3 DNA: TGTGCCGGCGGCTCAGGGGGCCGGAACACTGAAGCTTTCTTT

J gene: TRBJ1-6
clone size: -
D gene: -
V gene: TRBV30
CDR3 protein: CAWRDRSYNSPLHF
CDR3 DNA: TGTGCCTGGAGAGACAGGTCGTATAATTCACCCCTCCACTTT

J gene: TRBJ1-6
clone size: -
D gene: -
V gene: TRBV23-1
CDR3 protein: CAITGRVNSPLHF
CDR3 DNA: TGCGCCATTACAGGGAGGGTTAATTCACCCCTCCACTTT

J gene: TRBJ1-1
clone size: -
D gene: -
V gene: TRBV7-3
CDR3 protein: CASSLGGDTEAFF
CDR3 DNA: TGTGCCAGCAGCTTAGGGGGGGACACTGAAGCTTTCTTT

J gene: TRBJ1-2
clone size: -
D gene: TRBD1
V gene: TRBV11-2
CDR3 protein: CASSLRRVDRGNYGYTF
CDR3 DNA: TGTGCCAGCAGCTTAAGGAGGGTCGACAGGGGGAACTATGGCTACACCTTC

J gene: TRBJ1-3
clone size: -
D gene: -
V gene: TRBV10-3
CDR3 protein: CAISEYRGGDGNTIYF
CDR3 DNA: TGTGCCATCAGTGAGTATCGGGGAGGAGATGGAAACACCATATATTTT

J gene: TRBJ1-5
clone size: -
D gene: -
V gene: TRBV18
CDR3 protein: CASSPSRRDQPQHF
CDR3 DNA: TGTGCCAGCTCACCGTCAAGGAGGGATCAGCCCCAGCATTTT

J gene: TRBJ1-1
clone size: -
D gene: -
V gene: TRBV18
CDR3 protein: CASSPLGSNTEAFF
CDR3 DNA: TGTGCCAGCTCACCACTGGGCTCGAACACTGAAGCTTTCTTT

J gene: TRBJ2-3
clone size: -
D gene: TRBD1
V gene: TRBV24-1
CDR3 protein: CATSDPGQGATDTQYF
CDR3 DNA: TGTGCCACCAGTGACCCCGGACAGGGGGCAACAGATACGCAGTATTTT

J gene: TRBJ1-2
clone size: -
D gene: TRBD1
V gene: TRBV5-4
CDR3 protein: CASSLSRDRGQSNGYTF
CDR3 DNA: TGTGCCAGCAGCTTATCTCGAGACAGGGGGCAATCGAATGGCTACACCTTC

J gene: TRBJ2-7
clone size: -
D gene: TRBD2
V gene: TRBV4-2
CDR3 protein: CASSQGLAGTYEQYF
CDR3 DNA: TGTGCCAGCAGCCAAGGACTAGCGGGCACCTACGAGCAGTACTTC

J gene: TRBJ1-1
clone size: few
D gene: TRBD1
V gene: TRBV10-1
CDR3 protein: CASSGDSDEAFF
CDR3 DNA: TGCGCCAGCAGTGGGGACAGTGATGAAGCTTTCTTT

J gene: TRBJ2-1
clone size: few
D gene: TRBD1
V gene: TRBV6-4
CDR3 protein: CASSLGTGDYNEQFF
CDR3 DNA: TGTGCCAGCAGTCTGGGGACAGGGGATTACAATGAGCAGTTCTTC

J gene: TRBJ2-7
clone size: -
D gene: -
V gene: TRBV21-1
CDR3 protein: CASTERLAGGHPTSYEQYF
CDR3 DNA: TGTGCCAGCACCGAACGACTAGCGGGAGGGCACCCGACCTCCTACGAGCAGTACTTC

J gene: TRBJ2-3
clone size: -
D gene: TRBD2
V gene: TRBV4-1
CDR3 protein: CASSQGGLAGVTDTQYF
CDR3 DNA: TGCGCCAGCAGCCAAGGGGGACTAGCGGGAGTGACAGATACGCAGTATTTT

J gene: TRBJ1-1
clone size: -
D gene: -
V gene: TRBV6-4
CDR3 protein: CASSDSSQGKIEAFF
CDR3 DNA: TGTGCCAGCAGTGACTCGTCCCAGGGGAAGATTGAAGCTTTCTTT

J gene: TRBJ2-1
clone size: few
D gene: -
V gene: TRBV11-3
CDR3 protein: CASSSDWQGGEQFF
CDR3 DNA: TGTGCCAGCAGCTCAGACTGGCAGGGCGGTGAGCAGTTCTTC

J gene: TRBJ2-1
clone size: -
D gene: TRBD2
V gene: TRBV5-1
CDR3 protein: CASSLASGSPSYNEQFF
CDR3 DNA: TGCGCCAGCAGCTTGGCTAGCGGGAGTCCCTCCTACAATGAGCAGTTCTTC